The next 21 T cell receptor beta chains were all read from a single sample in a study of graft-versus-host responses after intestinal transplantation. Sequencing was performed with immunoSEQ multiplex PCR; in TCRdb, only in-frame clones are kept and a portion is missing. The data contain under 100,000 clones, more than 80% of them singletons. The sequencing here drew on PBMCs, taken 450 to 480 days after intestinal transplant. The receptors were gathered from a human patient who received an intestinal transplant, so some T cells may come from the graft donor.

The DNA of the CDR3 is TGTGCCAGCAGCTCCGACAGGGGCCCCGATCAGCCCCAGCATTTT. Residues: CASSSDRGPDQPQHF. The chain has TRBV12-1 and TRBJ1-5; TRBD1 is the table's D call, not checked against the DNA. TRBV12-1 is tagged as a pseudogene. The CDR3 covers 15 residues.

The gene calls are TRBV9 and TRBJ1-6; D is unclear. V lost 1 base, J lost 7 bases, and 3 bases lay in between. The CDR3 is 12 residues long. Germline CDR1 and CDR2: SGDLS and YYNGEE. This chain's CDR3 is CASSVQNSPLHF. CDR3 bases: TGTGCCAGCAGCGTACAAAATTCACCCCTCCACTTT.

The rearrangement joins TRBV9 to TRBJ2-2; no clear D gene. The CDR3 totals 13 residues. V lost 4 bases to trimming and J lost 5 bases, with 9 bases between them. Per germline, CDR1 SGDLS and CDR2 YYNGEE. CDR3 protein: CASSPHPTGELFF. The CDR3 DNA is TGTGCCAGCAGCCCCCACCCGACCGGGGAGCTGTTTTTT.

The genes are TRBV6-5 and TRBJ2-2; the D is unclear. This CDR3 is 12 amino acids long. The V gene's germline CDR1 is MNHEY and CDR2 SVGAGI. V lost 6 bases and J lost 5, with 7 bases in between. The CDR3 coding sequence is TGTGCCAGCAGGGGCAGGACCGGGGAGCTGTTTTTT. This codes for CASRGRTGELFF.

The chain recombines TRBV18 with TRBJ1-6; D call uncertain. Germline V CDR1 and CDR2: KGHSH, LQKENI. CDR3 length: 12 amino acids. V lost 3 bases to trimming and J lost 7 bases, with 4 bases between them. CDR3 sequence: CASSPGNSPLHF. CDR3 DNA sequence: TGTGCCAGCTCACCGGGGAATTCACCCCTCCACTTT.

This chain links TRBV11-3 with TRBJ1-3, with D tentatively TRBD1 (5 bases). The CDR3 consists of 13 residues. Trimming took off 5 bases at V and 4 bases at J, with 9 bases between the two ends. The germline V gene has CDR1 SGHNT and CDR2 YENEEA. CDR3 coding DNA: TGTGCCAGCAGCCGGGGGTCCGGAAACACCATATATTTT. Its translation is CASSRGSGNTIYF.

The rearrangement links TRBV4-2 to TRBJ2-6; 7 bases match TRBD1. CDR1 and CDR2 (germline): LGHNA, YNFKEQ. The CDR3 runs to 16 residues. The J segment lost 2 bases and the V segment lost 0 bases, leaving 1 base of the junction unmatched. CDR3 region: CASSQDRGTGANVLTF. CDR3 nucleotides: TGTGCCAGCAGCCAAGACAGGGGGACTGGGGCCAACGTCCTGACTTTC.

This clone has a single count. This chain links TRBV6-5 with TRBJ1-6, with D possibly matching TRBD1 (5 bases). CDR3 length: 15 residues. CDR1 is MNHEY, CDR2 SVGAGI, per germline. V was clipped by 4 bases and J by 8 bases, with 15 bases between them. CDR3 in DNA: TGTGCCAGCAGTTCCCCCCCAGGGTGGGATTCACCCCTCCACTTT. Its translation: CASSSPPGWDSPLHF.

The sample holds one count of this clone. The V gene is TRBV4-2, the J gene TRBJ2-1; 9 bases map to TRBD2. The CDR3 runs 17 residues. The germline CDR1 and CDR2 sequences are LGHNA and YNFKEQ. J was trimmed by 2 bases and V by 5 bases; bases with no gene match: 10. Here the CDR3 reads CASSGPPSSGAYNEQFF. CDR3 DNA sequence: TGTGCCAGCAGCGGGCCCCCCTCTAGCGGGGCCTACAATGAGCAGTTCTTC.

This chain connects TRBV30 to TRBJ2-5, with D possibly matching TRBD1 (5 bases). Trimming pared 4 bases from V and 4 bases from J, leaving 13 bases between. The V gene's germline CDR1 is GTSNPN and CDR2 SVGIG (reference sequence). The CDR3 is 13 residues long. The CDR3 nucleotides are TGTGCCTGGATGACAGTAAAGCTAGAGACCCAGTACTTC. Its protein product is CAWMTVKLETQYF. The full variable domain, completed using reference TRBV30 and TRBJ2-5, is SQTIHQWPATLVQPVGSPLSLECTVEGTSNPNLYWYRQAAGRGLQLLFYSVGIGQISSEVPQNLSASRPQDRQFILSSKKLLLSDSGFYLCAWMTVKLETQYFGPGTRLLVL.

The chain uses TRBV5-1 and TRBJ1-1; D unresolved. The CDR3 sequence is 13 residues long. Germline-derived CDR1 and CDR2 are SGHRS and YFSETQ. V was shortened by 0 bases and J by 6 bases, with 9 bases between the two germline ends. Here the CDR3 reads CASSLGLGAEAFF. CDR3 DNA: TGCGCCAGCAGCTTGGGGCTTGGGGCTGAAGCTTTCTTT.

This clone has more than one count but fewer than ten. The chain's CDR3 is CASSEDHFYNSPLHF. The CDR3 DNA reads TGTGCCAGCAGTGAAGACCACTTCTATAATTCACCCCTCCACTTT. V usage is TRBV6-1 and J usage is TRBJ1-6; D is ambiguous. The CDR3 has 15 residues. V lost 1 base and J 3 bases, leaving 7 bases between the germline ends. CDR1 is MNHNS and CDR2 is SASEGT in the germline V gene.

This chain links TRBV4-1 with TRBJ2-7; perhaps D is TRBD1 or TRBD2 (5 bases each). The V end lost 4 bases, the J end lost 3 bases, and 10 bases lay between the germline ends. This CDR3 has 13 amino acids. Germline V gene data show CDR1 as MGHRA and CDR2 as YSYEKL. The DNA of the CDR3 is TGCGCCAGCAGCCGGGGACGGTTCTACGAGCAGTACTTC. This translates into CASSRGRFYEQYF.

The V call is TRBV19, the J call TRBJ1-1; 9 bases fit TRBD1. This CDR3 region has 15 residues. Trimming at V came to 7 bases and at J to 1 base, leaving 7 bases not matched to a gene. CDR1 and CDR2 (germline): LNHDA, SQIVND (reference sequence). In DNA form, the CDR3 reads TGTGCCAGTACCTGGGACAGGGATGCGAACACTGAAGCTTTCTTT. It translates to CASTWDRDANTEAFF.

The chain carries TRBV29-1 and TRBJ1-2, with unresolved D. CDR3 length equals 15 residues. Trimming removed 0 bases from V and 5 bases from J, with 16 bases in between. Germline CDR1 and CDR2: SQVTM and ANQGSEA. CDR3 protein: CSVEDPLDVKYGYTF. Here the CDR3 DNA reads TGCAGCGTTGAAGATCCCCTCGACGTAAAGTATGGCTACACCTTC.

This clone was recorded once. V usage is TRBV6-4 and J usage is TRBJ1-4, with TRBD1 as a possible D gene (6 bases). Germline loops: CDR1 MRHNA, CDR2 SNTAGT. The CDR3 spans 14 residues. The germline V and J ends were trimmed by 9 bases and 5 bases, with 16 bases remaining between them. CDR3 DNA sequence: TGTGCCAGGTTCACAGGGAAGAGGAATGAAAAACTGTTTTTT. It is translated as CARFTGKRNEKLFF.

This rearrangement joins TRBV5-1 to TRBJ2-7; D may be TRBD2 (5 bases). Germline CDR1 is SGHRS and CDR2 is YFSETQ. The V and J ends lost 4 bases and 0 bases respectively, with 8 bases between them. The CDR3 has 13 amino acids. In nucleotides, the CDR3 is TGCGCCAGCAGCCACGGGGTCTCCTACGAGCAGTACTTC. Translating it yields CASSHGVSYEQYF.

This clone occurred once. The V gene is TRBV6-5, the J gene TRBJ2-5; 8 positions agree with TRBD2. CDR1 is MNHEY, CDR2 SVGAGI, per germline. The V gene end was trimmed by 5 bases and the J gene end by 4 bases; junction bases not matched to a gene: 3. This CDR3 comprises 13 residues. This chain's CDR3 is CASSVRGAETQYF. The CDR3 nucleotides are TGTGCCAGCAGTGTGCGGGGGGCAGAGACCCAGTACTTC.

The chain joins TRBV5-1 to TRBJ2-1; 9 positions match TRBD1. The CDR3 is made up of 15 amino acids. Germline loops: CDR1 SGHRS, CDR2 YFSETQ. V lost 5 bases and J lost 5; bases outside the gene matches: 8. CDR3 sequence: CASRPAGTGHNEQFF. CDR3 DNA: TGCGCCAGCAGACCCGCCGGGACAGGGCACAATGAGCAGTTCTTC.

The CDR3 DNA sequence: TGTGCCAGCAGCCGGGACAATAATGAGCAGTTCTTC. It codes for CASSRDNNEQFF. V gene TRBV7-9 combines with J gene TRBJ2-1; D possibly corresponds to TRBD1 (6 bases). The germline CDR1 and CDR2 sequences are SEHNR and FQNEAQ (reference sequence). The CDR3 covers 12 residues. Trimming took 5 bases from V and 7 from J, leaving 9 bases between them. The entire variable domain, with the rest obtained from reference TRBV7-9 and TRBJ2-1, is as follows: DTGVSQNPRHKITKRGQNVTFRCDPISEHNRLYWYRQTLGQGPEFLTYFQNEAQLEKSRLLSDRFSAERPKGSFSTLEIQRTEQGDSAMYLCASSRDNNEQFFGPGTRLTVL.

The gene calls are TRBV11-2 and TRBJ2-3; no reliable D call. V lost 0 bases and J lost 6, with 7 bases in between. CDR1 SGHAT and CDR2 FQNNGV come from the germline V gene. The CDR3 is made up of 13 amino acids. CDR3 DNA sequence: TGTGCCAGCAGCTTAGAGACCGGCGATACGCAGTATTTT. It encodes CASSLETGDTQYF.